This TCR beta chain came from a study of cytomegalovirus exposure and HLA in healthy donors. Background on the study: From 150 million to 200 million T cells, an earlier analysis saw some 120 million unique TCR beta sequences. Early on, a data release was issued that held roughly 84 million unique TCRs from HLA-typed donors.

The study ran its PCR with 60 Vbeta and 13 Jbeta primers. TCRdb keeps only in-frame clones here, not all; method: immunoSEQ multiplex PCR. This table has just under 95,000 clones, 81% appearing once. On this clone: The antigen is undetermined.

The study, taken as a whole, reports: Immune exposure was documented only through CMV serostatus.

J was trimmed by 4 bases and V by 3 bases; bases with no gene match: 4. The CDR3 is 14 amino acids. The germline gives CDR1 LNHNV, CDR2 YYDKDF (reference sequence). The V call is TRBV15, the J call TRBJ1-1, with 8 bases identical to TRBD1. The source of this sequence is a girl aged 2 to 10 in good health and CMV-seropositive. The sample taken for sequencing was PBMCs. The CDR3 nucleotides read TGTGCCACCAGCAGGACAGGGGCGGTCACTGAAGCTTTCTTT. This translates into CATSRTGAVTEAFF.